This T cell receptor beta chain was found in a study of CD8 T cells in Susac syndrome. TCR beta sequences were obtained from blood CD8+ and CD4+ T cells. Controls were healthy donors chosen to match patients in age and sex. Negative isolation yielded CD4+ and CD8+ T cells, and FACS enriched TEMRA cells. The authors reverse transcribed about 0.5 to 1 ug RNA with random hexamers. Multiplex PCR with immunoSEQ amplified the TCR beta CDR3 across 54 Vbeta and 13 Jbeta. TCRdb redid the calling of the immunoSEQ multiplex PCR reads with MiXCR, one entry per CDR3 protein. The sample records about 90,000 distinct CDR3 sequences, around 93% being singletons. This CDR3 comprises 14 residues. V was cut by 1 base and J by 3 bases, with 10 bases left in between. Germline-derived CDR1 and CDR2 are LGHNA and YNFKEQ.

Specimen: CD8+ T cells from PBMCs. This TCR was sampled from a human donor in good health. The chain carries TRBV4-2 and TRBJ2-7, with a possible D match to TRBD1 (5 bases). CDR3 sequence (DNA): TGTGCCAGCAGCCAAGCGGACACTTTCTACGAGCAGTACTTC. Amino acid sequence: CASSQADTFYEQYF.